Listed below are T cell receptor beta chains from one sample, sequenced in a study of cytomegalovirus exposure and HLA in healthy donors. TCRdb keeps only in-frame clones here, not all; method: immunoSEQ multiplex PCR. This sample carries roughly 270,000 clones, roughly 90% of them seen once, and the ten largest clones take approximately 0.9%. The source material was PBMCs. These TCRs come from a woman aged 18-29 years in good health and CMV-seronegative. CDR3s leave out the opening cysteine and the closing phenylalanine or tryptophan. D genes are given only for firm matches.

>TRBJ2-7|TRBV11-2|TRBD2
ASSHIAGGTYEQY
>TRBJ2-7|TRBV29-1|TRBD2
SVVRGGSSYEQY
>TRBJ2-7|TRBV19|NA
ASSKEGLASYEQY
>TRBJ2-2|TRBV28|NA
ASSFGSIYTGELF
>TRBJ1-1|TRBV28|NA
ASSFSGDEAF
>TRBJ1-4|TRBV28|NA
ASGRQGNEKLF
>TRBJ1-5|TRBV10-3|NA
AISESTGVTGQPQH
>TRBJ2-5|TRBV6-1|NA
ASRMGGETQY
>TRBJ2-7|TRBV15|NA
ATSTQNRGAEQY
>TRBJ2-1|TRBV4-1|TRBD2
ASSQLPSTSRISNEQF
>TRBJ1-6|TRBV30|NA
AWRLTTYNSPLH
>TRBJ2-3|TRBV27|TRBD2
ASSPLAGATDTQY
>TRBJ2-5|TRBV2|TRBD2
ASSPRGLASWETQY
>TRBJ2-2|TRBV27|TRBD1
ASGWARGQPLTGELF
>TRBJ2-2|TRBV23-1|NA
ASSQWGGGDSTGELF
>TRBJ2-7|TRBV14|TRBD2
ASSPGWRGGPDEQY
>TRBJ1-4|TRBV4-3|NA
ASSQASPGPNEKLF
>TRBJ2-3|TRBV6-5|TRBD2
ASSAVWGGRDTQY
>TRBJ1-4|TRBV28|NA
ASSLGRGWGNEKLF
>TRBJ1-5|TRBV28|NA
ASRDSWPQH
>TRBJ2-1|TRBV18|TRBD1
ASSPMGQGGSSYNEQF
>TRBJ1-5|TRBV28|TRBD1
ASSWRQGWNQPQH
>TRBJ1-5|TRBV6-6|TRBD1
ASSPGQGRANQPQH
>TRBJ2-1|TRBV2|TRBD2
ASRASGRLYNEQF
>TRBJ1-5|TRBV11-3|NA
ASSANRVSNQPQH
>TRBJ2-7|TRBV4-1|NA
ASSQVGGRIGEQY
>TRBJ2-7|TRBV19|NA
ASSTWGQSYEQY
>TRBJ2-3|TRBV29-1|TRBD2
SSGTSGSFDTDTQY